Listed below are T cell receptor beta chains from one sample, sequenced in a study of T cell responses to AZD1222 COVID-19 vaccine. Some clones are missing from TCRdb's copy, which holds only in-frame ones; the method was immunoSEQ multiplex PCR. The sample records about 120,000 clones, around nine tenths being singletons. The sample was peripheral blood, taken on day 0 of AZD1222 vaccination. The receptors here all came from an adult in good health. CDR3s leave out the opening cysteine and the closing phenylalanine or tryptophan.

v_call,j_call,cdr3_aa
TRBV28,TRBJ1-1,ASTHGMNTEAF
TRBV9,TRBJ2-1,ASSLGQLLLRDEQF
TRBV6-2/TRBV6-3,TRBJ2-7,ASSSPPGGEQY
TRBV19,TRBJ2-4,ASSSGTSGMVGKNIQY
TRBV5-6,TRBJ2-2,ASSLEASGRGNTGELF
TRBV5-1,TRBJ1-1,ASSLVSLNTEAF
TRBV29-1,TRBJ1-1,SVVGVTEAF
TRBV7-9,TRBJ2-5,ASSPSRQGVFRETQY
TRBV29-1,TRBJ2-7,SVEEPGQKIPYEQY
TRBV20-1,TRBJ1-6,SASHPRQGDSPLH
TRBV28,TRBJ1-1,ASSLIGGESPEAF
TRBV5-1,TRBJ1-2,ASSLVVRDQNPYT
TRBV6-2/TRBV6-3,TRBJ1-2,ASSEGYGYT
TRBV5-4,TRBJ1-4,ASSRSGGAGEKLF
TRBV7-2,TRBJ2-2,ASSLRGGELF
TRBV9,TRBJ2-7,ASTPSGDGSYEQY
TRBV6-2/TRBV6-3,TRBJ1-5,ASSYYHGTGVQPQH
TRBV11-1,TRBJ1-1,ASSSPGFGNTEAF
TRBV7-8,TRBJ1-2,ASSLHGGGYGYT
TRBV28,TRBJ1-1,ASSSRALAF
TRBV23-1,TRBJ2-7,ASSPAGGEQY
TRBV10-3,TRBJ2-1,AISESWGVNYNEQF
TRBV6-5,TRBJ2-7,ASRPPGQAVHEQY
TRBV11-3,TRBJ2-3,ASSSDGIRQY
TRBV3-1/TRBV3-2,TRBJ1-1,ASSQAAGNTEAF
TRBV2,TRBJ2-5,ASSGTSGRAGTQY
TRBV12-3/TRBV12-4,TRBJ1-1,ASSFFMNTEAF
TRBV7-9,TRBJ1-1,ASSLVGAGNTEAF
TRBV19,TRBJ1-6,ASSMWNKADSPLH
TRBV7-9,TRBJ2-7,ASSFPGQGALSNSYEQY
TRBV7-2,TRBJ1-3,ASSSQQIPGNTIY
TRBV24-1,TRBJ2-5,ATSDTGTGPQETQY
TRBV30,TRBJ2-7,AWTSRGQGFDEQY
TRBV28,TRBJ1-1,ASSSPAAANTEAF
TRBV4-3,TRBJ2-3,ASSRGSGASTDTQY
TRBV28,TRBJ2-1,ASSLFRTSVNNEQF
TRBV20-1,TRBJ2-7,SAIDRVREQY
TRBV7-3,TRBJ2-1,ASSQGATSYNEQF
TRBV6-6,TRBJ1-1,ASSYPGVNTEAF
TRBV5-6,TRBJ2-1,ASSFRDRYNEQF
TRBV6-6,TRBJ2-7,ASSYGQGRVGEQY
TRBV7-9,TRBJ2-7,ASSLTQGAENKYEQY
TRBV29-1,TRBJ2-3,SVDGGQSQY
TRBV19,TRBJ2-1,ASSISDRGAYNEQF
TRBV18,TRBJ2-1,ASSFTSGNNEQF
TRBV25-1,TRBJ2-4,ASSGTALAKNIQY
TRBV13,TRBJ2-7,ASRAPDSYEQY
TRBV7-2,TRBJ2-2,ASSLGLAGAGTGELF
TRBV5-5,TRBJ2-1,ASSLGPGQGHYNEQF
TRBV27,TRBJ2-7,ASIRWH
TRBV27,TRBJ2-7,ASSLGVGPTYEQY
TRBV25-1,TRBJ1-6,ASTLGQGSPLH
TRBV4-3,TRBJ2-3,ASSQDPLTTQY
TRBV19,TRBJ2-1,ASRGLAPSSYNEQF
TRBV10-3,TRBJ2-3,AITGPATDTQY
TRBV7-2,TRBJ1-2,ASSTGTGRGYT
TRBV7-8,TRBJ2-2,ASSFLEQLVSGELF
TRBV4-3,TRBJ1-2,ASSRTGSEGYT
TRBV7-8,TRBJ1-4,ASSLIGSNEKLF